The entry below describes one T cell receptor (beta chain). TCRdb's copy holds only in-frame clones and misses some; the assay was immunoSEQ multiplex PCR. The sample has some 500,000 clones, approximately 87% seen once. The CDR3 runs 12 residues. The ends were cut back, 6 bases at V and 7 bases at J, with 12 bases in the middle. Looked up from germline, CDR1 is LGHNT and CDR2 is FRNRAP. The sample is drawn from a study of blood T cell repertoires in COVID-19. Study at large: Some COVID-19 samples were acute and others convalescent; all came from the United States, Italy and Spain.

Recruits, aged about 18 to 90 years, lived in 24 US areas. This receptor was identified in a woman aged 35 to 49 who had recovered from COVID-19. The gene calls are TRBV12-5 and TRBJ2-5; no definite D call. Material: PBMCs or T cells enriched from blood (not recorded which). CDR3 DNA sequence: TGTGCTAGTGGAATAACCCCCGGGACCCAGTACTTC. Amino acids: CASGITPGTQYF.